This T cell receptor beta chain derives from a study of control samples from healthy donors and cancer patients. Sequenced by immunoSEQ multiplex PCR; TCRdb stores in-frame clones only, minus some. The data hold approximately 170,000 clones, with 90% observed a single time. Trimming stripped 4 bases from V and 2 bases from J, with 11 bases between. The CDR3 covers 15 residues. In germline, CDR1 is KGHDR, CDR2 SFDVKD. This chain uses TRBV24-1 with TRBJ1-5, with D possibly being TRBD1 (5 bases). This sequence was found in a woman between 50 and 59 years old in good health. Input material: blood. The CDR3 DNA reads as TGTGCCACCAGTGACCCGACAGAGCGCAATCAGCCCCAGCATTTT. Its protein product is CATSDPTERNQPQHF.